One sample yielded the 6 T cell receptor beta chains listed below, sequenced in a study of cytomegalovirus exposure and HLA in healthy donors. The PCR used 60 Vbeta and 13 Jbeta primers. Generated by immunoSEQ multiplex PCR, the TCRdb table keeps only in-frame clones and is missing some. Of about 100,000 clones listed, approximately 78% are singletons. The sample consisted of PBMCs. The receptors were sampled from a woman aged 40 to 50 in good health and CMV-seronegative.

This CDR3 is CASSQTEGTGDYGYTF. The CDR3 region has the DNA TGTGCCAGCAGCCAGACTGAAGGGACAGGCGATTATGGCTACACCTTC. The genes are TRBV7-8 and TRBJ1-2; 8 bases line up with TRBD1. This CDR3 region has 16 residues. V gave up 5 bases and J gave up 5 bases; unmatched junction bases: 13. CDR1 is SGHVS and CDR2 is FQNEAQ in the germline V gene.

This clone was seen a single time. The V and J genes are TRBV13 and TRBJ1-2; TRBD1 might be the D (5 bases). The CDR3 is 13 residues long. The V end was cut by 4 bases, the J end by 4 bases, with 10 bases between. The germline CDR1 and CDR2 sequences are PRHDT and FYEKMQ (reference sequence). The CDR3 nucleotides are TGTGCCAGCAGCTACGGACAAGCCTATGGCTACACCTTC. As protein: CASSYGQAYGYTF.

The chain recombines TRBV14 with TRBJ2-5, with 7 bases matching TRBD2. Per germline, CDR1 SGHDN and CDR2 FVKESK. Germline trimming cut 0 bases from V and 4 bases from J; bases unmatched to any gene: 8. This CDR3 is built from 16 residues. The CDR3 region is CASSQDREGKVETQYF. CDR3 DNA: TGTGCCAGCAGCCAAGATAGGGAGGGGAAGGTAGAGACCCAGTACTTC.

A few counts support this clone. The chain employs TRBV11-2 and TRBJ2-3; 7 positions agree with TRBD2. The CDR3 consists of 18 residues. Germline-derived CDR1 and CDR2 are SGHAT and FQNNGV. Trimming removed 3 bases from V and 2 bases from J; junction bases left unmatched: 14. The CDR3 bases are TGTGCCAGCAGCTTGGGCCATGTGCGGGAGATGTACACAGATACGCAGTATTTT. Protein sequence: CASSLGHVREMYTDTQYF.

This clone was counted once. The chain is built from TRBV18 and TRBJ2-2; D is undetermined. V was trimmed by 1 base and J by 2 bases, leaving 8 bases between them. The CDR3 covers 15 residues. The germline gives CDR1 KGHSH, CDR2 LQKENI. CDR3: CASSPLGGNTGELFF. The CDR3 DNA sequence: TGTGCCAGCTCACCACTTGGCGGCAACACCGGGGAGCTGTTTTTT.

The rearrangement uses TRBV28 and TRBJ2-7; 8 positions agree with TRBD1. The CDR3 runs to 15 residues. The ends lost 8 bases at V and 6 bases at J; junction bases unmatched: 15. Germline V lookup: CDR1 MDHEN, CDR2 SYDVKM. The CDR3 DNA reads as TGTGCCAGCCGTCCCATCGGACAGGGTGCCATCGAGCAGTACTTC. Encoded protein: CASRPIGQGAIEQYF.